This entry lists 22 T cell receptor beta chains sequenced from one sample in a study of Graves' ophthalmopathy and Graves' hyperthyroidism. The TCR beta CDR3 regions underwent amplification from RNA transcripts. Second-round multiplex PCR came after first-round RT-PCR with HTBI primers. TCRdb reprocessed the multiplex PCR reads with MiXCR, giving one entry per CDR3 protein. Here the sample spans about 620,000 distinct CDR3 sequences, 20% to 25% being singletons. Sequencing was performed on peripheral blood. These receptors were collected from a woman under 30 with stable Graves' hyperthyroidism. Some clones in this sample may be carry-over from other donors' samples.

This clonotype was seen many times. The chain uses TRBV12-3 or TRBV12-4 and TRBJ1-2; TRBD1 matches at 12 bases. The CDR3 contains 15 residues. Germline trimming cut 5 bases from V and 4 bases from J; bases unmatched to any gene: 5. In DNA form, the CDR3 reads TGTGCCAGCAGTGACGGGACAGGGGGCTTCTATGGCTACACCTTC. This encodes CASSDGTGGFYGYTF.

A word on this clonotype: Just one base apart from a much larger clone, this may be a read error. The genes are TRBV11-2 and TRBJ2-7; TRBD2 is a possible D gene (6 bases). The CDR3 runs to 15 residues. The germline V gene has CDR1 SGHAT and CDR2 FQNNGV. The V end was cut by 6 bases, the J end by 0 bases, with 15 bases between. In DNA form, the CDR3 reads TGTGCCAGCAGACTGGCGGGGCGAACCTCCTACGAGCAGTACTTC. Its protein is CASRLAGRTSYEQYF.

This clonotype occurred a few times. The V and J genes are TRBV28 and TRBJ1-4; TRBD1 is a possible D gene (5 bases). V was clipped by 4 bases and J by 5 bases, with 14 bases between them. Germline V gene sequence: CDR1 MDHEN, CDR2 SYDVKM. The CDR3 length is 15 residues. CDR3 in amino acids: CASSSGWGGNEKLFF. CDR3 DNA sequence: TGTGCCAGCAGTTCAGGGTGGGGGGGGAATGAAAAACTGTTTTTT.

This clonotype showed up many times. This sequence joins TRBV20-1 and TRBJ2-5; D may be TRBD1 (5 bases). The V gene's germline CDR1 is DFQATT and CDR2 SNEGSKA (reference sequence). V was pared by 5 bases and J by 2 bases, with 18 bases between. This CDR3 has 15 residues. The CDR3 coding sequence is TGCAGTGCTTCCCTAAGGGGCTATAGACAAGAGACCCAGTACTTC. Encoded protein: CSASLRGYRQETQYF.

This clonotype was recorded many times. This sequence joins TRBV19 and TRBJ1-5; TRBD1 matches at 9 bases. The germline CDR1 and CDR2 sequences are LNHDA and SQIVND (reference sequence). The CDR3 consists of 17 residues. The V segment lost 6 bases and the J segment 3 bases; nucleotides outside the gene matches: 12. The CDR3 DNA follows: TGTGCCAGTAGCTGGAAAGGGACAGGGAATACCAATCAGCCCCAGCATTTT. Translating gives CASSWKGTGNTNQPQHF.

This clonotype was picked up many times. The CDR3 does not end in the conserved phenylalanine or tryptophan, so this is likely a read error. The chain is built from TRBV20-1 and TRBJ1-1; D is ambiguous. This CDR3 comprises 13 residues. V gave up 3 bases and J gave up 1 base, with 9 bases separating them. Germline-derived CDR1 and CDR2 are DFQATT and SNEGSKA (reference sequence). The CDR3: CSASPPTNTEAFL. The CDR3 DNA sequence: TGCAGTGCTAGTCCCCCGACGAACACTGAAGCTTTCCTT.

At least ten counts were recorded for this clonotype. The V and J genes are TRBV5-5 and TRBJ1-6; no clear D gene. CDR3 length: 13 residues. Germline V CDR1 and CDR2: SGHKS, YYEKEE (reference sequence). Trimming removed 3 bases from V and 8 bases from J, with 9 bases in between. CDR3 in amino acids: CASSSGPDSPLHF. CDR3 in DNA: TGTGCCAGCAGCTCCGGACCGGATTCACCCCTCCACTTT.

As concerns this clonotype: The junction differs from germline at one of its ends, possibly a read error. The rearrangement uses TRBV5-1 and TRBJ2-7; unclear D gene. The CDR3 has 14 residues. Germline values: CDR1 SGHRS, CDR2 YFSETQ. In nucleotides, the CDR3 is TGCGCCAGCAACTTGGAGAGGCAGACCTACGAGCAGTACTTC. Protein product: CASNLERQTYEQYF.

V and J are TRBV6-2 or TRBV6-3 and TRBJ1-2; D is uncertain. Germline V gene lookup returns CDR1 MNHEY and CDR2 SVGEGT. The CDR3 has 12 amino acids. The ends were cut back, 6 bases at V and 8 bases at J, with 13 bases in the middle. The CDR3 DNA reads TGTGCCAGCAGCAACGGGCCCGGAGGCTACACCTTC. Protein product: CASSNGPGGYTF.

The sample holds many counts of this clonotype. The genes are TRBV28 and TRBJ1-2, with D possibly matching TRBD1 (6 bases). With 3 bases removed from V and 5 bases from J, the gap between germline ends came to 13 bases. The CDR3 is 14 amino acids. Germline V gives CDR1 MDHEN, CDR2 SYDVKM. The CDR3 spells CASSFRKGGYGYTF. The CDR3 bases are TGTGCCAGCAGTTTTCGTAAAGGGGGATATGGCTACACCTTC.

This rearrangement joins TRBV11-3 to TRBJ1-1; weak D call: TRBD1 (5 bases). Trimming pared 10 bases from V and 3 bases from J, leaving 18 bases between. The CDR3 contains 14 residues. CDR1 is SGHNT, CDR2 YENEEA, per germline. CDR3 DNA: TGTGCCATCCCGTTCCCGGGGCGGGACACTGAAGCTTTCTTT. Translated: CAIPFPGRDTEAFF.

V gene TRBV6-5 combines with J gene TRBJ2-7, with D perhaps matching TRBD1 (6 bases). Germline V gene sequence: CDR1 MNHEY, CDR2 SVGAGI. V was cut by 0 bases and J by 4 bases, with 13 bases left in between. The CDR3 is 15 residues long. CDR3: CASSYSPDSGYEQYF. The CDR3 DNA reads as TGTGCCAGCAGTTACTCCCCGGACAGTGGGTACGAGCAGTACTTC.

This clonotype was detected ten times or more. The J gene is TRBJ1-1, the V gene TRBV5-1, with 9 bases fitting TRBD1. CDR1 SGHRS and CDR2 YFSETQ come from the germline V gene. The CDR3 length is 16 residues. V lost 4 bases, J lost 0 bases, and 7 bases stayed unmatched. CDR3 amino acids: CASSREGQGVNTEAFF. CDR3 coding DNA: TGCGCCAGCAGCCGAGAGGGACAGGGAGTGAACACTGAAGCTTTCTTT.

This clonotype was observed many times. The J gene is TRBJ2-2, the V gene TRBV7-8, with D possibly called TRBD1 or TRBD2 (5 bases each). The germline V and J ends were trimmed by 4 bases and 8 bases, with 14 bases remaining between them. This CDR3 contains 14 residues. CDR1 SGHVS and CDR2 FQNEAQ come from the germline V gene. The CDR3 coding sequence is TGTGCCAGCAGCTCGGGGCAGAAGTGGGGGGAGCTGTTTTTT. Translated, it gives CASSSGQKWGELFF.

The rearrangement uses TRBV19 and TRBJ1-5; D might be TRBD1 (6 bases). Trimming took off 6 bases at V and 8 bases at J, with 20 bases between the two ends. The CDR3 loop spans 15 amino acids. The germline V gene has CDR1 LNHDA and CDR2 SQIVND (reference sequence). In nucleotides, the CDR3 is TGTGCCAGTAGGAGACAGGAATGGGCCATTGAGCCCCAGCATTTT. Its protein is CASRRQEWAIEPQHF.

This clonotype was seen many times. This chain uses TRBV12-3 or TRBV12-4 with TRBJ2-5, with D possibly matching TRBD2 (5 bases). The length of the CDR3 is 14 residues. V lost 6 bases, J lost 2 bases, and 13 bases lay in between. CDR3 bases: TGTGCCAGCAGCCAACGGGGAGAACAAGAGACCCAGTACTTC. This translates into CASSQRGEQETQYF.

The CDR3 here is CASSLSSSPLHF. The DNA of the CDR3 is TGTGCCAGCAGCCTTAGTTCGTCACCCCTCCACTTT. The rearrangement joins TRBV12-3 or TRBV12-4 to TRBJ1-6; D gene ambiguous. The CDR3 consists of 12 residues. The germline V and J ends were trimmed by 6 bases and 10 bases, with 10 bases remaining between them.

The V call is TRBV6-4, the J call TRBJ1-1, with D possibly TRBD1 on 5 matching bases. The CDR3 runs to 12 residues. Trimming removed 5 bases at V and 9 bases at J, with 13 bases between. Germline V gives CDR1 MRHNA, CDR2 SNTAGT. In DNA, the CDR3 is TGTGCCAGCAGTTACTGGGCAGGGAAAGCTTTCTTT. This sequence encodes CASSYWAGKAFF.

This clonotype was observed many times. The chain is built from TRBV11-2 and TRBJ2-5, with D possibly matching TRBD2 (7 bases). With 3 bases removed from V and 4 bases from J, the gap between germline ends came to 9 bases. The CDR3 has 13 amino acids. The germline CDR1 and CDR2 sequences are SGHAT and FQNNGV. CDR3 loop: CASSFGGAETQYF. The CDR3 DNA is TGTGCCAGCAGCTTTGGGGGGGCAGAGACCCAGTACTTC.

V usage is TRBV18 and J usage is TRBJ1-1; 7 bases align to TRBD1. The length of the CDR3 is 15 residues. Germline-derived CDR1 and CDR2 are KGHSH and LQKENI. V shed 6 bases, J shed 5 bases, and the junction held 12 bases outside the gene matches. This CDR3 reads CASSLSLTGTTEAFF. The CDR3, as DNA: TGTGCCAGCTCTCTATCATTGACAGGGACAACTGAAGCTTTCTTT.

V is TRBV20-1 and J is TRBJ1-6, with 8 bases that match TRBD1. V lost 5 bases and J lost 7; bases outside the gene matches: 4. This CDR3 spans 13 amino acids. Germline V gene lookup returns CDR1 DFQATT and CDR2 SNEGSKA (reference sequence). DNA for the CDR3: TGCAGTGCTTTGGACAGGGCGAATTCACCCCTCCACTTT. Translated: CSALDRANSPLHF.

The rearrangement uses TRBV28 and TRBJ2-7, with TRBD2 identical over 7 bases. Losses at the gene ends were 6 bases for V and 3 bases for J; bases not matched to a gene: 14. CDR1 is MDHEN, CDR2 SYDVKM, per germline. The CDR3 covers 16 residues. CDR3 DNA: TGTGCCAGCAGCTCGAACATCGGGCGGGGGATCTACGAGCAGTACTTC. Translating it yields CASSSNIGRGIYEQYF.